This TCR beta chain emerged from a study of CD8 T cells in ankylosing spondylitis. Making use of molecular barcodes, quantitative 5'-RACE generated TCR beta libraries. TCRdb used MiXCR to reprocess the 5' RACE reads, holding one entry per CDR3 protein. This sample has around 180,000 distinct CDR3 sequences, with 10% to 15% found just once. The table lists this clonotype with a count of one. This TCR was sampled from a female donor with ankylosing spondylitis or in good health (not recorded which). The sequencing input was blood, either unsorted or a sorted T cell fraction (not recorded which).

The DNA for the CDR3 is TGTGCCAGCAGTTCCCCGGACAGTAGCAATCAGCCCCAGCATTTT. Encoded protein: CASSSPDSSNQPQHF. The chain joins TRBV28 to TRBJ1-5, with D possibly matching TRBD1 (6 bases). V was cut by 4 bases and J by 0 bases, with 10 bases left in between. Germline CDR1 MDHEN, CDR2 SYDVKM. The CDR3 extends over 15 amino acids.